This T cell receptor (beta chain) is from a study of cytomegalovirus exposure and HLA in healthy donors. Whole-study context: In a later analysis, it was reported that the 110 or so validation repertoires had been produced on the same platform as the 666 repertoires belonging to the first cohort. Study observations and caveats: Altogether, around 160 TCR beta chains were recorded as cytomegalovirus-associated. Subsequent analysis revealed that first-cohort TCR clusters tended to co-occur in the 100 to 150 validation repertoires. Through in vitro validation, three CMV-associated chains were shown to be specific for CMV antigens.

TCRdb's table, derived via immunoSEQ multiplex PCR, lists solely in-frame clones and lacks some. The sample has about 330,000 clones, approximately 86% seen once. Regarding this clone: Its antigen is unknown.

The receptor was derived from a woman aged 30 to 39 in good health and CMV-seropositive. Sample: PBMCs.

In nucleotides, the CDR3 is TGCGCCAGCAGCTTGACAGGGGGCTTGTACGAGCAGTACTTC. Translation gives CASSLTGGLYEQYF. The rearrangement uses TRBV5-1 and TRBJ2-7, with 9 nucleotides matching TRBD1. The J segment lost 4 bases and the V segment lost 1 base, leaving 3 bases of the junction unmatched. The CDR3 loop spans 14 amino acids. In germline, CDR1 is SGHRS, CDR2 YFSETQ.